This T cell receptor (beta chain) was identified in a study of T-cell memory formation after mild COVID-19. Notes on the study in general: Pre-infection memory showed some responding clones, and this suggested that cross-reactive memory joined.

This CDR3 comprises 13 residues. From germline, CDR1 is SGHNT and CDR2 YYREEE (reference sequence). V lost 4 bases and J lost 3, with 11 bases in between. TCRdb ran MiXCR on the 5' RACE reads and lists one entry per CDR3 protein. The sample contains 200,000 or so distinct CDR3 sequences, around 19% of which appear only once. In this sample, this clonotype turned up many times. Its antigen is unidentified. V gene TRBV5-4 combines with J gene TRBJ2-7; possibly TRBD1 for D (6 bases). Sequenced: PBMCs or a T cell subset sorted from them (not recorded which). The origin of this receptor is an adult woman who had mild COVID-19 (a few samples of this study predate the infection). Cell type and time point are not known. For the CDR3, the DNA is TGTGCCAGCAGCCCCGGACAGCTCTACGAGCAGTACTTC. It specifies CASSPGQLYEQYF.